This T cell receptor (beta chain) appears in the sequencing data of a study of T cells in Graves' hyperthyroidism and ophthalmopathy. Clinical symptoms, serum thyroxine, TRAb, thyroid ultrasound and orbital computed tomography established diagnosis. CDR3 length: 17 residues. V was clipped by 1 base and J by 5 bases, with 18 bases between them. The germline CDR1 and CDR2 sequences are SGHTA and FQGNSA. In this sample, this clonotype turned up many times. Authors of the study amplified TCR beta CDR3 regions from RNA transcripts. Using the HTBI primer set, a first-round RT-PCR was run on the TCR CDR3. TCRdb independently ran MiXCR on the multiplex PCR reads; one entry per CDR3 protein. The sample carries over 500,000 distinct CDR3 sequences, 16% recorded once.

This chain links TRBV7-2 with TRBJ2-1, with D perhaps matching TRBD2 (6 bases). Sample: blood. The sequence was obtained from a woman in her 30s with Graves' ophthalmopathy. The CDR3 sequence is CASSLGGPLAPDNEQFF. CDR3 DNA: TGTGCCAGCAGCTTAGGGGGACCCCTAGCGCCCGACAATGAGCAGTTCTTC.